This TCR beta chain was recorded in a study of control samples from healthy donors and cancer patients (dated by TCRdb to about 2020). V sheds 6 bases and J sheds 2 bases, leaving 10 bases between their ends. Inclusive of the bounding cysteine and phenylalanine, the CDR3 is 13 residues long. The read is trimmed to its CDR3 DNA, 39 bases read in frame from base 1. CDR1 and CDR2, looked up from the germline V gene, are SNHLY and FYNNEI. The library was obtained by the immunoSEQ multiplex PCR assay. TCRdb re-hosts the immuneACCESS table, in-frame sequences only. Its copies lack some clones; in the studies checked, an unresolved V gene accounts for under half of them, and the cause for the rest is not known. Present in this sample are 90,000 to 150,000 clones, approximately 88% of which were seen just once. Of the sample, approximately 3.2% falls within the top ten clones. On this clone: Its target antigen remains unknown. Per-base qualities were not stored, and no clone one base away is much larger.

Sequenced: blood. The TCR was taken from a man aged 35-49 years in good health. This sequence uses TRBV2 and TRBJ1-1; a tentative D match to TRBD1 spans 5 bases. For the CDR3, the sequence is CASSTRDNTEAFF. The nucleotide sequence reads as follows: TGTGCCAGCAGCACCCGGGACAACACTGAAGCTTTCTTT.